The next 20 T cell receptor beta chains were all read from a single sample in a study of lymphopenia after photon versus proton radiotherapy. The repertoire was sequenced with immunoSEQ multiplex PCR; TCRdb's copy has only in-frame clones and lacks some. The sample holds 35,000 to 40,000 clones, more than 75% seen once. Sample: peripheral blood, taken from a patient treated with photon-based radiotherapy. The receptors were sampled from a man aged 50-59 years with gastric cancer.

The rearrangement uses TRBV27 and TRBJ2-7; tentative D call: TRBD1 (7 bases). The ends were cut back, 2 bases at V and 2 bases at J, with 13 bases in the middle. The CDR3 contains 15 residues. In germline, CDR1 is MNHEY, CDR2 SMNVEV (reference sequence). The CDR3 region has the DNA TGTGCCAGCAGTTTAGGAGGGGGCTTAACCTACGAGCAGTACTTC. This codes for CASSLGGGLTYEQYF.

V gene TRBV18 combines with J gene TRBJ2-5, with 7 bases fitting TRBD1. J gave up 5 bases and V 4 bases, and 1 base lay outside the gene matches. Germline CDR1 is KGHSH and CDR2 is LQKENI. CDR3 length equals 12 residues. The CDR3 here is CASSQGAETQYF. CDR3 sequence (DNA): TGTGCCAGCTCACAGGGGGCTGAGACCCAGTACTTC.

The CDR3 bases are TGTGCCAGCAGCTTGGGAGGGACGTCGGAGTACTTC. Translating it yields CASSLGGTSEYF. The J gene is TRBJ2-7, the V gene TRBV5-6, with D perhaps TRBD1 or TRBD2 (5 bases each). V was trimmed by 0 bases and J by 11 bases, leaving 12 bases between them. The length of the CDR3 is 12 residues. Per the germline V gene, CDR1 is SGHDT and CDR2 is YYEEEE.

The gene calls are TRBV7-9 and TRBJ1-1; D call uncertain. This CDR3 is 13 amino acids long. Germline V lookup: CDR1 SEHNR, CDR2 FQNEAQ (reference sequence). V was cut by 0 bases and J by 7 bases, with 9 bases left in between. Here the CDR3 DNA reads TGTGCCAGCAGCTTAGCCGGCGGGCGTGAAGCTTTCTTT. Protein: CASSLAGGREAFF.

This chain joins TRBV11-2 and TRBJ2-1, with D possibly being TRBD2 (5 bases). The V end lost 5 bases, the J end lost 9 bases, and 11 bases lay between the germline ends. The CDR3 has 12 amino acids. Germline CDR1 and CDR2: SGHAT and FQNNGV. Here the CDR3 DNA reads TGTGCCAGCAGCGCGGTGCGGGTTGAGCAGTTCTTC. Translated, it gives CASSAVRVEQFF.

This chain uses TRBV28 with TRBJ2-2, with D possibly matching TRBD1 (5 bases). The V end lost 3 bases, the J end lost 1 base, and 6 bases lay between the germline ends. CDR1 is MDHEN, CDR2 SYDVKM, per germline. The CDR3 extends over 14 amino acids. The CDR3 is CASSFTGNTGELFF. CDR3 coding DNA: TGTGCCAGCAGTTTTACAGGGAACACCGGGGAGCTGTTTTTT.

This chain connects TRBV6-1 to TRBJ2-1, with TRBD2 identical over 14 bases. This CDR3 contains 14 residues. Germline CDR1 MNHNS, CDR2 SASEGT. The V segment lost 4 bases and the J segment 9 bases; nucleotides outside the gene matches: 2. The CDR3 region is CASSGLAGGIEQFF. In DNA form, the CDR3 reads TGTGCCAGCAGTGGACTAGCGGGAGGGATTGAGCAGTTCTTC.

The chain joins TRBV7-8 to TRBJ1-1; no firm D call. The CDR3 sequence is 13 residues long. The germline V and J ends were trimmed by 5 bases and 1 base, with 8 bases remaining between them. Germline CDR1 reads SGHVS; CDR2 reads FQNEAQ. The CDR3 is CASSPRGNTEAFF. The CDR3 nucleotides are TGTGCCAGCAGCCCTCGGGGGAACACTGAAGCTTTCTTT.

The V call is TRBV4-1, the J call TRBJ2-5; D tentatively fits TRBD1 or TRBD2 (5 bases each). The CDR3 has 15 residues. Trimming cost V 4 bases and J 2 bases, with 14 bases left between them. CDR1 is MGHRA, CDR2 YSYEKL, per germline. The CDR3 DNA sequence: TGCGCCAGCAGCCGCTTGGGGGACCCGCAAGAGACCCAGTACTTC. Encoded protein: CASSRLGDPQETQYF.

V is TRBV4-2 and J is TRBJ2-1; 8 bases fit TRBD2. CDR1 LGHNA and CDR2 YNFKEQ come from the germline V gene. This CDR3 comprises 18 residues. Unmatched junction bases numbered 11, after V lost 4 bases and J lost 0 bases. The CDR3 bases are TGTGCCAGCAGCCTCCCGGGCGAGCGGGGGAGCTCCTACAATGAGCAGTTCTTC. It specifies CASSLPGERGSSYNEQFF.

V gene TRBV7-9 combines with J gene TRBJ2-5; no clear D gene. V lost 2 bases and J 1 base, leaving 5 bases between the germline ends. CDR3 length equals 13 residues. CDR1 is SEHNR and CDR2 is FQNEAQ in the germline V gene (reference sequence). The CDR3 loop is CASSLTLQETQYF. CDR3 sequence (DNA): TGTGCCAGCAGCTTAACCCTCCAAGAGACCCAGTACTTC.

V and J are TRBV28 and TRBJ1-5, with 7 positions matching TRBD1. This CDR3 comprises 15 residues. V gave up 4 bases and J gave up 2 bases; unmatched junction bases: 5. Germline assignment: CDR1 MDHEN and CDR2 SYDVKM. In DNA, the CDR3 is TGTGCCAGCAGTTACAGGGGCGCGGGCAATCAGCCCCAGCATTTT. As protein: CASSYRGAGNQPQHF. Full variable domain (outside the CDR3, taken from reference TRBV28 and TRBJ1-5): DVKVTQSSRYLVKRTGEKVFLECVQDMDHENMFWYRQDPGLGLRLIYFSYDVKMKEKGDIPEGYSVSREKKERFSLILESASTNQTSMYLCASSYRGAGNQPQHFGDGTRLSIL.

CDR3 residues: CASSWWVAGETQYF. The CDR3 DNA sequence: TGTGCCAGCAGTTGGTGGGTAGCGGGAGAGACCCAGTACTTC. The chain uses TRBV5-6 and TRBJ2-5; 7 nucleotides line up with TRBD2. V shed 5 bases, J shed 4 bases, and the junction held 8 bases outside the gene matches. The CDR3 totals 14 residues. Germline CDR1 SGHDT, CDR2 YYEEEE.

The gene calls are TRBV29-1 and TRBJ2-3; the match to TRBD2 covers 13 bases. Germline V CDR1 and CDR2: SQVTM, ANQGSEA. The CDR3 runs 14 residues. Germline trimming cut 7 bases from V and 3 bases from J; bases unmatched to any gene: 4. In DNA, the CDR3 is TGCAGCGCCCGGACTAGCGGGAGAACAGATACGCAGTATTTT. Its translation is CSARTSGRTDTQYF.

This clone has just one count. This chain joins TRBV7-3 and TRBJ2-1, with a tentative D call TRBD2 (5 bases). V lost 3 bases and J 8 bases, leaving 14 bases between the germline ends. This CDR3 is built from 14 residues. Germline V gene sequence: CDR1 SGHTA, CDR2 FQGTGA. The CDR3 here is CASSFLGDRHEQFF. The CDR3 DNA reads TGTGCCAGCAGCTTCCTCGGGGATCGGCATGAGCAGTTCTTC.

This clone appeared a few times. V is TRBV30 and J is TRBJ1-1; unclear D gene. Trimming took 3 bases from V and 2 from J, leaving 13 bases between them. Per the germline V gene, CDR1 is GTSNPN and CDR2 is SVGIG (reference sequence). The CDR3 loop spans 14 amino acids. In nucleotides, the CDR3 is TGTGCCTGGAGCCCACGTGGGCTAAACACTGAAGCTTTCTTT. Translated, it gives CAWSPRGLNTEAFF. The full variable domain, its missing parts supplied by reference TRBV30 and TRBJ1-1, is SQTIHQWPATLVQPVGSPLSLECTVEGTSNPNLYWYRQAAGRGLQLLFYSVGIGQISSEVPQNLSASRPQDRQFILSSKKLLLSDSGFYLCAWSPRGLNTEAFFGQGTRLTVV.

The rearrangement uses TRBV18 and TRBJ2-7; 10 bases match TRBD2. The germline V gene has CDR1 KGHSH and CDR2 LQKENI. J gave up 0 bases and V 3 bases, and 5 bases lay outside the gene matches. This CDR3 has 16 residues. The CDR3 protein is CASSPPGLASSYEQYF. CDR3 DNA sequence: TGTGCCAGCTCACCGCCGGGACTAGCGAGCTCCTACGAGCAGTACTTC.

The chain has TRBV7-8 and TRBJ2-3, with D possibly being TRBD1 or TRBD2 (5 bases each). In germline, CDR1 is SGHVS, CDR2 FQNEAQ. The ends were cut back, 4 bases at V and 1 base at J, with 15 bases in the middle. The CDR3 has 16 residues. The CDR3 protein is CASSSRGVGGTDTQYF. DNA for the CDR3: TGTGCCAGCAGCTCCCGGGGTGTAGGGGGCACAGATACGCAGTATTTT.

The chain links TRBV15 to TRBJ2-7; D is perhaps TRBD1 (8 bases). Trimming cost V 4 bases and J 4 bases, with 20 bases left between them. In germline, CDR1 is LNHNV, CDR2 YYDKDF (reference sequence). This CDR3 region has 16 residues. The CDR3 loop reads CATSNLGQGGIYEQYF. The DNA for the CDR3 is TGTGCCACCAGCAACCTTGGACAGGGAGGGATTTACGAGCAGTACTTC.

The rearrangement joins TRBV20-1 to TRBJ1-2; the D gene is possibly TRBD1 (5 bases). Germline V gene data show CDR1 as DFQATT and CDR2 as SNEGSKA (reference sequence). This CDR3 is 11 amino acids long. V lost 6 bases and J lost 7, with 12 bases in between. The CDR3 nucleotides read TGCAGTGCAGCGGGAGGGACTGGCTACACCTTC. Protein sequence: CSAAGGTGYTF.